One T cell receptor beta chain is described in this entry. The data were taken from a study of blood T cell repertoires in COVID-19. About the research overall: Sample material is recorded as cDNA or gDNA derived from T cells, B-cell-depleted T cells, or PBMCs.

In the authors' workflow: By means of reference gene primer amplification, nucleated cell counts were estimated. TCRdb's table, derived via immunoSEQ multiplex PCR, lists solely in-frame clones and lacks some. V and J calls and clone size are those listed in that table; D and trimming were worked out from the DNA. The profile covers hundreds of thousands of clones, with around 90% appearing a single time and around 0.9% taken by the ten largest. Enrollees, roughly 18 to 90 years old, lived in about two dozen US areas. Assignment of participants to cohorts was predicated upon participant-reported clinical history. CDR3 length: 18 amino acids. V was pared by 4 bases and J by 2 bases, with 16 bases of the junction left unmatched. Germline loops: CDR1 MNHEY, CDR2 SMNVEV (reference sequence).

What was sequenced was PBMCs or T cells enriched from blood (not recorded which). This TCR was sampled from a woman in her twenties or thirties who had recovered from COVID-19. This sequence joins TRBV27 and TRBJ2-7, with 8 positions matching TRBD1. CDR3: CASSSFWTGLRSAYEQYF. As DNA, the CDR3 is TGTGCCAGCAGTTCCTTCTGGACAGGGTTGAGGTCGGCCTACGAGCAGTACTTC.